Each of the 17 T cell receptor beta chains below was sequenced from the same sample in a study of lymphopenia after photon versus proton radiotherapy. Libraries were prepared by immunoSEQ multiplex PCR; TCRdb keeps only in-frame clonotypes and omits some of them. The repertoire includes 77,000 or so clones, about 83% of them detected once, and 1.3% to 1.5% sits in the top ten. Sequenced material: peripheral blood, taken from a patient treated with proton-based radiotherapy. These receptors all come from a man aged 60 to 75 with pancreatic cancer.

The chain combines TRBV4-1 with TRBJ2-5; 8 bases match TRBD2. This CDR3 is 15 amino acids long. With 11 bases clipped from V and 5 bases from J, the junction kept 16 bases outside the gene matches. The V gene's germline CDR1 is MGHRA and CDR2 YSYEKL. CDR3 in amino acids: CAGPFSWSGSETQYF. The CDR3 DNA sequence: TGCGCCGGACCATTCTCCTGGAGCGGGAGTGAGACCCAGTACTTC.

The V and J genes are TRBV7-2 and TRBJ1-2; TRBD1 agrees at 8 bases. Germline CDR1 is SGHTA and CDR2 is FQGNSA. CDR3 length equals 17 residues. J was trimmed by 1 base and V by 1 base; bases with no gene match: 8. Written as DNA, the CDR3 is TGTGCCAGCAGCTTAGGGGTCCACAGGGGGATTAACTATGGCTACACCTTC. Its translation: CASSLGVHRGINYGYTF.

The J gene is TRBJ1-5, the V gene TRBV19; weak D call: TRBD1 (6 bases). The CDR3 consists of 16 residues. V was clipped by 7 bases and J by 2 bases, with 18 bases between them. Germline V gene lookup returns CDR1 LNHDA and CDR2 SQIVND (reference sequence). This chain's CDR3 is CASNGGQSFRNQPQHF. The CDR3 bases are TGTGCCAGTAACGGAGGACAGTCCTTTCGCAATCAGCCCCAGCATTTT. Full variable domain (outside the CDR3, taken from reference TRBV19 and TRBJ1-5): DGGITQSPKYLFRKEGQNVTLSCEQNLNHDAMYWYRQDPGQGLRLIYYSQIVNDFQKGDIAEGYSVSREKKESFPLTVTSAQKNPTAFYLCASNGGQSFRNQPQHFGDGTRLSIL.

The rearrangement links TRBV19 to TRBJ1-2; 12 nucleotides line up with TRBD1. The trim removed 5 bases at V and 2 bases at J, leaving 6 bases unmatched. The CDR3 has 16 residues. CDR1 LNHDA and CDR2 SQIVND come from the germline V gene (reference sequence). The CDR3 DNA reads as TGTGCCAGTAGTCCAAGGGACAGGGGGCTCAACTATGGCTACACCTTC. Translation gives CASSPRDRGLNYGYTF.

The rearrangement joins TRBV27 to TRBJ2-1, with 9 nucleotides matching TRBD2. CDR1 and CDR2 from the germline V gene are MNHEY and SMNVEV (reference sequence). V lost 2 bases, J lost 9 bases, and 5 bases stayed unmatched. This CDR3 region has 14 residues. The CDR3 nucleotides are TGTGCCAGCAGTTTAATGGGACTAGCTATTGAGCAGTTCTTC. Translating it yields CASSLMGLAIEQFF.

The genes are TRBV7-8 and TRBJ2-5; 10 nucleotides line up with TRBD1. The junction had 13 bases not matched to a gene; V was cut back by 4 bases and J by 5 bases. The CDR3 length is 17 residues. Germline lookup yields CDR1 SGHVS and CDR2 FQNEAQ. In nucleotides, the CDR3 is TGTGCCAGCAGCTCTCACACCCGTGGACAGGGGGGGGAGACCCAGTACTTC. It encodes CASSSHTRGQGGETQYF.

V usage is TRBV6-6 and J usage is TRBJ2-2; D call uncertain. The V gene's germline CDR1 is MNHNY and CDR2 SVGAGI (reference sequence). V was shortened by 3 bases and J by 3 bases, with 8 bases between the two germline ends. CDR3 length: 14 amino acids. CDR3: CASSYLQDTGELFF. The CDR3 nucleotides are TGTGCCAGCAGTTATTTACAAGACACCGGGGAGCTGTTTTTT.

This chain links TRBV20-1 with TRBJ2-7; maybe TRBD1 (5 bases). CDR3 length: 11 residues. The V gene lost 6 bases and the J gene lost 3 bases, with 9 bases spanning the gap. Germline V gene data show CDR1 as DFQATT and CDR2 as SNEGSKA (reference sequence). The CDR3 loop is CSAGVNYEQYF. The CDR3, as DNA: TGCAGTGCAGGGGTTAACTACGAGCAGTACTTC.

The chain joins TRBV28 to TRBJ2-3; 7 bases are a match to TRBD1. The V and J ends lost 4 bases and 0 bases, in that order; junction bases with no gene match: 7. The CDR3 consists of 16 residues. Germline lookup yields CDR1 MDHEN and CDR2 SYDVKM. In DNA form, the CDR3 reads TGTGCCAGCAGTTACGGGACAGCAGCTAGCACAGATACGCAGTATTTT. It translates to CASSYGTAASTDTQYF.

This clone was counted only a few times. This chain joins TRBV4-2 and TRBJ2-3; possibly TRBD2 for D (6 bases). The V gene's germline CDR1 is LGHNA and CDR2 YNFKEQ. Trimming took off 3 bases at V and 3 bases at J, with 13 bases between the two ends. The CDR3 runs to 15 residues. In nucleotides, the CDR3 is TGTGCCAGCAGCCACTTCCCCGGGACTACAGATACGCAGTATTTT. The encoded protein is CASSHFPGTTDTQYF.

This clone was observed a handful of times. The chain links TRBV4-2 to TRBJ2-1; D gene ambiguous. V dropped 1 base and J dropped 2 bases, with 12 bases sitting between them. In germline, CDR1 is LGHNA, CDR2 YNFKEQ. The CDR3 totals 16 residues. CDR3 residues: CASSQAVIGAYNEQFF. In DNA, the CDR3 is TGTGCCAGCAGCCAAGCAGTGATTGGGGCCTACAATGAGCAGTTCTTC.

This clone has a single count. This chain links TRBV11-1 with TRBJ2-2; the D is unclear. In germline, CDR1 is SGHAT, CDR2 FQDESV (reference sequence). This CDR3 comprises 12 residues. Trimming stripped 4 bases from V and 4 bases from J, with 4 bases between. This CDR3 is CASSSSTGELFF. The CDR3 coding sequence is TGTGCCAGCAGCTCGAGCACCGGGGAGCTGTTTTTT.

This clone was seen more than once but under ten times. This chain joins TRBV7-2 and TRBJ2-2; unclear D gene. This CDR3 spans 14 amino acids. Deletions cut 2 bases from V and 8 bases from J, with 12 bases between. CDR1 is SGHTA, CDR2 FQGNSA, per germline. The CDR3 region has the DNA TGTGCCAGCAGCTTAATCCGGTCCCGAGGGGAGCTGTTTTTT. It specifies CASSLIRSRGELFF.

V is TRBV6-5 and J is TRBJ2-7, with 9 nucleotides matching TRBD2. CDR1 is MNHEY and CDR2 is SVGAGI in the germline V gene. CDR3 length: 15 residues. J was trimmed by 5 bases and V by 2 bases; bases with no gene match: 7. The CDR3 reads CASSYLAGRGNEQYF. The DNA for the CDR3 is TGTGCCAGCAGTTACCTAGCGGGAAGGGGGAACGAGCAGTACTTC.

The rearrangement links TRBV29-1 to TRBJ2-6, with D perhaps matching TRBD1 (5 bases). Trimming removed 5 bases at V and 0 bases at J, with 17 bases between. In germline, CDR1 is SQVTM, CDR2 ANQGSEA. There are 17 residues in the CDR3. This CDR3 is CSVLTPRRGSGANVLTF. CDR3 sequence (DNA): TGCAGCGTTCTAACACCTCGAAGGGGCTCTGGGGCCAACGTCCTGACTTTC. Combining the CDR3 with reference TRBV29-1 and TRBJ2-6 gives the whole variable domain SAVISQKPSRDICQRGTSLTIQCQVDSQVTMMFWYRQQPGQSLTLIATANQGSEATYESGFVIDKFPISRPNLTFSTLTVSNMSPEDSSIYLCSVLTPRRGSGANVLTFGAGSRLTVL.

The gene calls are TRBV12-5 and TRBJ2-3; D not certain. Trimming pared 1 base from V and 6 bases from J, leaving 11 bases between. Germline V gene sequence: CDR1 LGHNT, CDR2 FRNRAP. CDR3 size: 14 residues. DNA for the CDR3: TGTGCTAGTGGTTTGGGGCACCCCGGGGATACGCAGTATTTT. Its protein is CASGLGHPGDTQYF.

This clone came up a few times. The gene calls are TRBV28 and TRBJ1-5; D not resolved. The CDR3 has 12 amino acids. Between the trimmed V and J ends, which lost 6 bases and 9 bases, there was a span of 12 bases. In germline, CDR1 is MDHEN, CDR2 SYDVKM. The CDR3 nucleotides are TGTGCCAGCAGCTGGGCGGAAGGGCCCCAGCATTTT. It encodes CASSWAEGPQHF.